This T cell receptor beta chain was found in a study of CD8 T cells in Susac syndrome. While CD8+ and CD4+ T cells were isolated negatively, TEMRA cells were enriched by FACS. Reverse transcription of roughly 0.45 to 1 ug RNA used random hexamers. The method of amplification for TCR beta CDR3 was immunoSEQ multiplex PCR, covering 54 Vbeta and 13 Jbeta. TCRdb itself ran the immunoSEQ multiplex PCR reads through MiXCR, one entry per CDR3 protein. The sample lists about 180,000 distinct CDR3 sequences, 95% occurring once. The TCR sequence derives from a human donor with multiple sclerosis. Sequenced input: CD4+ T cells from PBMCs.

CDR3 in amino acids: CASTHNNEQFF. The DNA of the CDR3 is TGTGCCAGCACCCACAACAATGAGCAGTTCTTC. This chain connects TRBV3-1 to TRBJ2-1; D not resolved. CDR1 and CDR2 from the germline V gene are LGHDT and YNNKEL (reference sequence). This CDR3 is 11 amino acids long. V was clipped by 7 bases and J by 5 bases, with 6 bases between them.